Presented here are 14 T cell receptor beta chains from one specimen sequenced in a study of chemoradiotherapy in HPV16-positive cancers. Here immunoSEQ multiplex PCR was the method, and the copy in TCRdb shows in-frame clones only, minus some. The table shows thousands of clones, with around 78% occurring only once. This specimen was collected from a patient who underwent chemoradiotherapy. The origin of the receptors is a human donor with HPV-associated anogenital cancer.

This clone appeared a single time. The rearrangement joins TRBV28 to TRBJ2-7; D possibly corresponds to TRBD2 (6 bases). Trimming took off 10 bases at V and 3 bases at J, with 22 bases between the two ends. This CDR3 has 15 residues. Germline V gene data show CDR1 as MDHEN and CDR2 as SYDVKM. CDR3 nucleotides: TGTGCCACAGGGCCCTTAGGCGGGAAGGTCTACGAGCAGTACTTC. Encoded protein: CATGPLGGKVYEQYF.

This clone was counted once. The chain has TRBV7-8 and TRBJ1-2; 10 bases agree with TRBD1. The trim removed 4 bases at V and 6 bases at J, leaving 8 bases unmatched. CDR3 length: 15 residues. CDR1 and CDR2 (germline): SGHVS, FQNEAQ. The CDR3 DNA reads as TGTGCCAGCAGCTCAGACAGGGGGCAAGTTAATGGCTACACCTTC. Encoded protein: CASSSDRGQVNGYTF.

This clone was counted only a few times. The sample contains more than one DNA sequence encoding this CDR3. The V and J genes are TRBV27 and TRBJ1-1, with 7 bases matching TRBD1. The CDR3 loop spans 13 amino acids. Germline CDR1 is MNHEY and CDR2 is SMNVEV (reference sequence). V was pared by 5 bases and J by 4 bases, with 4 bases of the junction left unmatched. The DNA for the CDR3 is TGTGCCAGCAGTCTGGGACAGCTCACTGAAGCTTTCTTT. Translation gives CASSLGQLTEAFF.

The chain uses TRBV2 and TRBJ2-2; 7 nucleotides match TRBD2. This CDR3 is built from 14 residues. V lost 6 bases, J lost 6 bases, and 7 bases stayed unmatched. Germline V CDR1 and CDR2: SNHLY, FYNNEI. The CDR3 protein is CASSPRGEAGELFF. DNA of the CDR3: TGTGCCAGCAGCCCCCGGGGGGAAGCCGGGGAGCTGTTTTTT.

The rearrangement links TRBV6-5 to TRBJ1-1; no reliable D call. Trimming took off 7 bases at V and 10 bases at J, with 13 bases between the two ends. This CDR3 is 11 amino acids long. CDR1 is MNHEY and CDR2 is SVGAGI in the germline V gene. In DNA form, the CDR3 reads TGTGCCAGCATCGCACCAGCTGGAGCTTTCTTT. Translating it yields CASIAPAGAFF.

This chain joins TRBV7-9 and TRBJ1-5; 7 nucleotides line up with TRBD1. V was pared by 5 bases and J by 4 bases, with 5 bases of the junction left unmatched. This CDR3 region has 14 residues. Germline assignment: CDR1 SEHNR and CDR2 FQNEAQ (reference sequence). The CDR3, as DNA: TGTGCCAGCAGCCAGGGGGGGACTAATCAGCCCCAGCATTTT. This encodes CASSQGGTNQPQHF.

The chain employs TRBV25-1 and TRBJ1-5; possibly TRBD1 for D (6 bases). This CDR3 region has 14 residues. Germline CDR1 MGHDK, CDR2 SYGVNS. V lost 4 bases, J lost 7 bases, and 14 bases lay in between. The CDR3 nucleotides are TGTGCCAGCAGTGCACAGGGTTCGGGGCAGCCCCAGCATTTT. Its protein is CASSAQGSGQPQHF. The full variable domain, its missing parts supplied by reference TRBV25-1 and TRBJ1-5, is EADIYQTPRYLVIGTGKKITLECSQTMGHDKMYWYQQDPGMELHLIHYSYGVNSTEKGDLSSESTVSRIRTEHFPLTLESARPSHTSQYLCASSAQGSGQPQHFGDGTRLSIL.

CDR3 DNA: TGTGCCAGCGGCGAATCTAGCGCGTCGAACACCGGGGAGCTGTTTTTT. Translated, it gives CASGESSASNTGELFF. The rearrangement links TRBV5-6 to TRBJ2-2; D perhaps matches TRBD2 (6 bases). The germline V gene encodes CDR1 SGHDT and CDR2 YYEEEE. The CDR3 runs 16 residues. V lost 7 bases and J 0 bases, leaving 16 bases between the germline ends.

V is TRBV30 and J is TRBJ2-1; a weak D match, TRBD1 (5 bases). Per the germline V gene, CDR1 is GTSNPN and CDR2 is SVGIG (reference sequence). The CDR3 contains 13 residues. V shed 0 bases and J shed 4 bases, with 7 bases lying between them. CDR3 DNA: TGTGCCTGGAGTGTAGGGGATTACAATGAGCAGTTCTTC. Translation: CAWSVGDYNEQFF.

The rearrangement joins TRBV6-6 to TRBJ1-1, with D possibly being TRBD1 (6 bases). The CDR3 consists of 15 residues. The ends were cut back, 8 bases at V and 4 bases at J, with 20 bases in the middle. The germline V gene encodes CDR1 MNHNY and CDR2 SVGAGI (reference sequence). Written as DNA, the CDR3 is TGTGCCAGCGAGGCGGGTATTCGAGGGGGCACTGAAGCTTTCTTT. It codes for CASEAGIRGGTEAFF.

This sequence joins TRBV11-2 and TRBJ2-7, with no clear D. The V gene's germline CDR1 is SGHAT and CDR2 FQNNGV. This CDR3 contains 12 residues. Between the trimmed V and J ends, which lost 7 bases and 4 bases, there was a span of 11 bases. CDR3 sequence: CASTLDGYEQYF. The CDR3 region has the DNA TGTGCCAGCACCCTGGACGGTTACGAGCAGTACTTC.

CDR3 loop: CASRGAGSGNTGELFF. CDR3 nucleotide sequence: TGTGCCAGCAGGGGGGCAGGATCGGGGAACACCGGGGAGCTGTTTTTT. V is TRBV6-6 and J is TRBJ2-2; a possible D gene is TRBD1 (6 bases). Trimming removed 6 bases from V and 1 base from J, with 15 bases in between. The CDR3 is 16 residues long. The germline V gene encodes CDR1 MNHNY and CDR2 SVGAGI (reference sequence).

In nucleotides, the CDR3 is TGTGCCATCAGTGATACCGACGATCAGCCCCAGCATTTT. Translation: CAISDTDDQPQHF. The rearrangement uses TRBV10-3 and TRBJ1-5; D remains ambiguous. The germline V gene has CDR1 ENHRY and CDR2 SYGVKD. Trimming left V 3 bases short and J 5 bases short, with 8 bases between. The CDR3 covers 13 residues.

The chain employs TRBV5-1 and TRBJ1-4; weak D call: TRBD1 (6 bases). Looked up from germline, CDR1 is SGHRS and CDR2 is YFSETQ. Deletions cut 4 bases from V and 10 bases from J, with 17 bases between. The CDR3 is 14 residues long. CDR3 sequence (DNA): TGCGCCAGCAGCCCCAGGGGTGAAGGCGGAAAACTGTTTTTT. Encoded protein: CASSPRGEGGKLFF.